This T cell receptor (beta chain) was identified during a study of control samples from healthy donors and cancer patients. This CDR3 has 14 amino acids. Trimming stripped 1 base from V and 7 bases from J, with 11 bases between. The germline gives CDR1 SGHNT, CDR2 YYREEE (reference sequence). The repertoire was sequenced with immunoSEQ multiplex PCR; TCRdb's copy has only in-frame clones and lacks some. The sample has about 57,000 clones, around 94% seen once. As concerns this clone: The sample contains more than one DNA sequence encoding this CDR3.

This clonotype was obtained from a man under 40 in good health. The chain combines TRBV5-4 with TRBJ2-2; TRBD2 is a possible D gene (5 bases). Input material: blood. As DNA, the CDR3 is TGTGCCAGCAGCTTGCGGGGTCGGGGCGGGGAGCTGTTTTTT. This gives the protein CASSLRGRGGELFF.